The 19 T cell receptor beta chains reported below all come from one sample, sequenced in a study of T cells after posttransplantation cyclophosphamide. Clones were sequenced by immunoSEQ multiplex PCR, and TCRdb holds only the in-frame ones, with some missing. The sample gives roughly 24,000 clones, none seen only once, and the top ten clones hold 6% to 7%. Sequenced: PBMCs. The receptors originated from a woman in her sixties in good health, CMV-negative, and a related stem cell transplant donor.

This clone was found many times. The rearrangement joins TRBV6-6 to TRBJ2-6, with D uncertain. The length of the CDR3 is 15 residues. With 8 bases removed from V and 1 base from J, the gap between germline ends came to 12 bases. Looked up from germline, CDR1 is MNHNY and CDR2 is SVGAGI (reference sequence). CDR3 in DNA: TGTGCCAGCTTTTTAGCATGGTCTGGGGCCAACGTCCTGACTTTC. This encodes CASFLAWSGANVLTF.

This clone was counted between two and nine times. The gene calls are TRBV30 and TRBJ2-5; D gene uncertain. V lost 1 base and J lost 0, with 15 bases in between. There are 16 residues in the CDR3. CDR1 is GTSNPN, CDR2 SVGIG, per germline (reference sequence). In DNA, the CDR3 is TGTGCCTGGAGTGCAAAGACTCTCCCCAACCAAGAGACCCAGTACTTC. Translation gives CAWSAKTLPNQETQYF. Variable domain in full (rest from reference TRBV30 and TRBJ2-5): SQTIHQWPATLVQPVGSPLSLECTVEGTSNPNLYWYRQAAGRGLQLLFYSVGIGQISSEVPQNLSASRPQDRQFILSSKKLLLSDSGFYLCAWSAKTLPNQETQYFGPGTRLLVL.

This clone came up many times. Here the CDR3 reads CASSAFAGWNEQFF. Here the CDR3 DNA reads TGTGCCAGCAGTGCCTTCGCGGGATGGAATGAGCAGTTCTTC. V is TRBV6-5 and J is TRBJ2-1; TRBD2 might be the D (6 bases). This CDR3 region has 14 residues. Trimming left V 5 bases short and J 7 bases short, with 15 bases between. Germline-derived CDR1 and CDR2 are MNHEY and SVGAGI.

This clone has at least ten counts. The rearrangement links TRBV4-1 to TRBJ1-2; unclear D gene. The germline gives CDR1 MGHRA, CDR2 YSYEKL. Trimming pared 6 bases from V and 2 bases from J, leaving 10 bases between. This CDR3 is built from 13 residues. In nucleotides, the CDR3 is TGCGCCAGCAGGCGGTCAGACAACTATGGCTACACCTTC. It codes for CASRRSDNYGYTF.

This clone was counted only a few times. One junction end does not reproduce the germline sequence, and a read error may be involved. V gene TRBV30 combines with J gene TRBJ2-1; D uncertain. The CDR3 has 16 amino acids. From germline, CDR1 is GTSNPN and CDR2 SVGIG (reference sequence). In DNA, the CDR3 is TGTGCCCGGAGTTTCATCTCTCCCCTCTATAGAAATGAGCAGTTCTTC. The encoded protein is CARSFISPLYRNEQFF.

This clone has more than one count but fewer than ten. The chain couples TRBV29-1 to TRBJ2-1; 13 nucleotides align to TRBD2. This CDR3 contains 14 residues. V was pared by 6 bases and J by 7 bases, with 6 bases of the junction left unmatched. Germline loops: CDR1 SQVTM, CDR2 ANQGSEA. CDR3 residues: CSVPGLAGANEQFF. The CDR3 DNA is TGCAGCGTCCCCGGACTAGCGGGGGCAAATGAGCAGTTCTTC.

This clone was seen ten or more times. This CDR3 reads CASSLSEGQGEKLFF. The CDR3, as DNA: TGTGCCAGCAGCTTAAGCGAGGGACAGGGGGAAAAACTGTTTTTT. This chain uses TRBV7-9 with TRBJ1-4; 10 bases fit TRBD1. Germline V gene data show CDR1 as SEHNR and CDR2 as FQNEAQ (reference sequence). This CDR3 has 15 residues. J gave up 8 bases and V 2 bases, and 5 bases lay outside the gene matches. Based on the CDR3 plus reference TRBV7-9 and TRBJ1-4, the full variable domain is DTGVSQNPRHKITKRGQNVTFRCDPISEHNRLYWYRQTLGQGPEFLTYFQNEAQLEKSRLLSDRFSAERPKGSFSTLEIQRTEQGDSAMYLCASSLSEGQGEKLFFGSGTQLSVL.

At least ten counts were recorded for this clone. V gene TRBV4-3 combines with J gene TRBJ1-4; 9 nucleotides match TRBD1. CDR3 length equals 18 residues. The germline V gene encodes CDR1 LGHNA and CDR2 YSLEER. V was clipped by 2 bases and J by 0 bases; unmatched bases: 7. CDR3: CASSQFGDRDPTNEKLFF. CDR3 coding DNA: TGCGCCAGCAGCCAATTTGGGGACAGGGATCCAACTAATGAAAAACTGTTTTTT.

This clone was seen ten or more times. The V gene is TRBV7-9, the J gene TRBJ2-7, with 9 bases fitting TRBD1. Germline assignment: CDR1 SEHNR and CDR2 FQNEAQ (reference sequence). V shed 4 bases, J shed 3 bases, and the junction held 10 bases outside the gene matches. The CDR3 runs to 16 residues. DNA for the CDR3: TGTGCCAGCAGCTCGAGGGACAGGGCGGGGAGCTACGAGCAGTACTTC. Its protein is CASSSRDRAGSYEQYF.

The chain couples TRBV6-1 to TRBJ2-3; 9 bases map to TRBD1. Looked up from germline, CDR1 is MNHNS and CDR2 is SASEGT. V lost 5 bases and J lost 4; bases outside the gene matches: 7. The CDR3 covers 15 residues. CDR3 DNA sequence: TGTGCCAGCAGTATACGGGACAGGGTTGCAGATACGCAGTATTTT. This translates into CASSIRDRVADTQYF.

This clone was seen many times. This chain joins TRBV6-1 and TRBJ2-7; 10 nucleotides align to TRBD1. V was pared by 2 bases and J by 3 bases, with 10 bases of the junction left unmatched. Germline assignment: CDR1 MNHNS and CDR2 SASEGT. The CDR3 is 17 amino acids. CDR3 sequence reads: CASSELLGTGAFYEQYV. The CDR3 DNA sequence: TGTGCCAGCAGTGAATTATTGGGGACAGGGGCTTTCTACGAGCAGTACGTC.

This clone has at least ten counts. The rearrangement uses TRBV4-3 and TRBJ2-3; D unresolved. Trimming shortened V by 0 bases and J by 1 base, and 8 bases separated the two germline ends. Germline V lookup: CDR1 LGHNA, CDR2 YSLEER. The CDR3 consists of 15 residues. The DNA of the CDR3 is TGCGCCAGCAGCCAAGATTACCAGGGCACAGATACGCAGTATTTT. This gives the protein CASSQDYQGTDTQYF.

A few counts support this clone. The J gene is TRBJ1-2, the V gene TRBV28; the match to TRBD1 covers 10 bases. CDR3 length equals 14 residues. Germline values: CDR1 MDHEN, CDR2 SYDVKM. After removal of 6 bases from V and 5 bases from J, the junction contained 6 bases not matched to a gene. In DNA form, the CDR3 reads TGTGCCAGCAGCTCCGGGACAGGGGTATATGGCTACACCTTC. This codes for CASSSGTGVYGYTF.

This clone was seen repeatedly, ten times or more. The genes are TRBV4-2 and TRBJ1-6, with 8 positions matching TRBD1. The CDR3 runs 16 residues. Unmatched junction bases numbered 6, after V lost 1 base and J lost 7 bases. Germline CDR1 is LGHNA and CDR2 is YNFKEQ. The CDR3 DNA reads TGTGCCAGCAGCCAAGGGAGACAGGGGCTGAATTCACCCCTCCACTTT. It codes for CASSQGRQGLNSPLHF.

This clone occurred many times. V and J are TRBV19 and TRBJ2-1; TRBD1 aligns across 7 bases. From germline, CDR1 is LNHDA and CDR2 SQIVND (reference sequence). CDR3 size: 14 residues. V was clipped by 9 bases and J by 6 bases; unmatched bases: 11. The CDR3 region is CASCGQVAANEQFF. CDR3 DNA sequence: TGTGCCAGCTGTGGACAGGTCGCGGCCAATGAGCAGTTCTTC.

Ten or more counts support this clone. CDR3 DNA: TGTGCCAGCGGTGGCAGGGGGCGAGGCAATGAGCAGTTCTTC. The encoded protein is CASGGRGRGNEQFF. The V gene is TRBV25-1, the J gene TRBJ2-1; 8 bases line up with TRBD1. V was pared by 8 bases and J by 6 bases, with 9 bases of the junction left unmatched. CDR1 MGHDK and CDR2 SYGVNS come from the germline V gene. This CDR3 region has 14 residues.

This clone was detected many times. The gene calls are TRBV27 and TRBJ1-1, with D hard to call. Trimming took 1 base from V and 0 from J, leaving 12 bases between them. The CDR3 is 16 residues long. In germline, CDR1 is MNHEY, CDR2 SMNVEV (reference sequence). This CDR3 reads CASSLYKGDLNTEAFF. Here the CDR3 DNA reads TGTGCCAGCAGTTTATATAAGGGAGATCTGAACACTGAAGCTTTCTTT.

Many counts were recorded for this clone. The chain carries TRBV6-5 and TRBJ2-7; D call uncertain. V lost 6 bases to trimming and J lost 0 bases, with 12 bases between them. Germline CDR1 is MNHEY and CDR2 is SVGAGI. The CDR3 totals 14 residues. The chain's CDR3 is CASRSLRFSYEQYF. CDR3 coding DNA: TGTGCCAGCAGGTCCCTACGGTTCTCCTACGAGCAGTACTTC.

The rearrangement joins TRBV30 to TRBJ2-1; maybe TRBD2 (5 bases). V dropped 1 base and J dropped 8 bases, with 9 bases sitting between them. CDR1 and CDR2 (germline): GTSNPN, SVGIG (reference sequence). The CDR3 runs to 12 residues. CDR3 sequence: CAWSDEGDEQFF. For the CDR3, the DNA is TGTGCCTGGAGTGACGAGGGCGATGAGCAGTTCTTC.